The rows below give T cell receptor beta chains drawn from one sample of a study of blood T cell repertoires in COVID-19. TCRdb keeps only in-frame clones here, not all; method: immunoSEQ multiplex PCR. The sample has around 200,000 clones; more than 75% are singletons. The source material was peripheral blood. All receptors come from a man aged 60 to 75 who had recovered from COVID-19. The CDR3 runs from the conserved cysteine through the conserved F or W. The D gene is left open where the match is weak. Size is stated for part of the rows, as once, few or many counts, or as a class when the clone is expanded.

>TRBV10-1|NA|TRBD2|TRBJ2-1
CASSESTSGRAYNEQFF
TGCGCCAGCAGTGAATCCACTAGCGGGAGGGCCTACAATGAGCAGTTCTTC
>TRBV11-2|NA|NA|TRBJ2-5
CASSPRVMETQYF
TGTGCCAGCAGCCCCCGCGTTATGGAGACCCAGTACTTC
>TRBV24-1|NA|NA|TRBJ1-5
CATGSQGGQPQHF
TGTGCCACCGGTAGTCAGGGAGGTCAGCCCCAGCATTTT
>TRBV5-6|NA|TRBD1|TRBJ1-2
CASTGPTGGRGYTF
TGTGCCAGCACCGGACCGACAGGGGGAAGGGGCTACACCTTC
>TRBV30|NA|TRBD1|TRBJ1-6
CAWRDRNSPLHF
TGTGCCTGGAGGGACAGGAATTCACCCCTCCACTTT
>TRBV7-3|NA|NA|TRBJ1-1
CASAPTGNTEAFF
TGTGCCAGCGCGCCTACGGGTAACACTGAAGCTTTCTTT
>TRBV27|NA|NA|TRBJ1-2
CASSLVAGYNYGYTF
TGTGCCAGCAGTTTAGTGGCAGGGTACAACTATGGCTACACCTTC
>TRBV5-3|NA|NA|TRBJ1-5
CARSPPQGGFQPQHF
TGTGCCAGAAGCCCCCCGCAGGGAGGTTTCCAGCCCCAGCATTTT
>TRBV6-5|NA|TRBD1|TRBJ1-2
CASSTTGAGGYTF
TGTGCCAGCAGTACCACAGGGGCCGGGGGCTACACCTTC
>TRBV10-3|few|TRBD1|TRBJ2-7
CAISEGGNSYEQYF
TGTGCCATCAGTGAAGGGGGCAACTCCTACGAGCAGTACTTC
>TRBV7-2|NA|TRBD2|TRBJ2-3
CASSLSGLAGVSTDTQYF
TGTGCCAGCAGCTTATCGGGGCTAGCGGGGGTGTCCACAGATACGCAGTATTTT
>TRBV10-2|NA|TRBD2|TRBJ2-7
CASKTGLGPYEQYF
TGCGCCAGCAAGACGGGACTAGGGCCCTACGAGCAGTACTTC
>TRBV5-1|NA|TRBD1|TRBJ1-1
CASSFRTGVGMNTEAFF
TGCGCCAGCAGCTTCCGGACAGGGGTAGGGATGAACACTGAAGCTTTCTTT
>TRBV19|many|NA|TRBJ2-7
CASSEAGSTRGEQYF
TGTGCCAGTAGTGAAGCCGGGTCAACCCGGGGAGAGCAGTACTTC
>TRBV25-1|NA|TRBD1|TRBJ1-2
CASSESGDRSYYGYTF
TGTGCCAGCAGTGAATCCGGGGACAGGTCCTACTATGGCTACACCTTC
>TRBV10-3|NA|NA|TRBJ1-4
CAISGAATNEKLFF
TGTGCCATCAGTGGGGCCGCAACTAATGAAAAACTGTTTTTT
>TRBV5-1|NA|TRBD1|TRBJ1-6
CASSVRTTGDNSPLHF
TGCGCCAGCAGCGTAAGGACGACAGGGGATAATTCACCCCTCCACTTT
>TRBV5-6|many|NA|TRBJ2-3
CASSLGATDTQYF
TGTGCCAGCAGCTTAGGGGCCACAGATACGCAGTATTTT
>TRBV15|NA|NA|TRBJ1-5
CATSRDSLSNQPQHF
TGTGCCACCAGCAGAGATAGTCTTAGCAATCAGCCCCAGCATTTT
>TRBV5-4|NA|NA|TRBJ1-2
CASSPDRNYGYTF
TGTGCCAGCAGCCCGGACAGAAACTATGGCTACACCTTC
>TRBV6-5|NA|TRBD2|TRBJ2-7
CASTEGGSGSYEQYF
TGTGCCAGCACCGAAGGCGGTAGCGGGAGTTACGAGCAGTACTTC